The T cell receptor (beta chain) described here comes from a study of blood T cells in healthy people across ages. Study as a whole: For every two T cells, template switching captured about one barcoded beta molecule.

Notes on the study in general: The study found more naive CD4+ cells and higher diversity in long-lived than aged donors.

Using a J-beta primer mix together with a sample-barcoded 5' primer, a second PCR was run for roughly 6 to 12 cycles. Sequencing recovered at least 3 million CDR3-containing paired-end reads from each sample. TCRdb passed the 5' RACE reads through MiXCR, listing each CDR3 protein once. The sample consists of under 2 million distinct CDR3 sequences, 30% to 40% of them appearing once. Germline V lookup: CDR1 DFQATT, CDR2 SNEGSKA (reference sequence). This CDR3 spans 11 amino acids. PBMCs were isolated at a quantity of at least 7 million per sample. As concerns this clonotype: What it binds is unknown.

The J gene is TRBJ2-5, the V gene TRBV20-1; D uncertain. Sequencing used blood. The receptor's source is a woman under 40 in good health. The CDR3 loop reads CSGFLQETQYF. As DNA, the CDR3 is TGCAGCGGGTTCCTCCAAGAGACCCAGTACTTC.